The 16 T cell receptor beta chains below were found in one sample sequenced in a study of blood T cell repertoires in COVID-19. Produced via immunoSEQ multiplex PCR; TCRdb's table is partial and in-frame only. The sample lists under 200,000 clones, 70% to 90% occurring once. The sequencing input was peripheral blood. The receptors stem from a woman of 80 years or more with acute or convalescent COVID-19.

This CDR3 is CASSLVGQETQYF. The CDR3 DNA reads as TGTGCCAGCAGCTTGGTCGGCCAAGAGACCCAGTACTTC. J is TRBJ2-5 and V is TRBV5-4, with D uncertain. The CDR3 is 13 residues long. V was cut by 0 bases and J by 1 base, with 4 bases left in between. CDR1 and CDR2 from the germline V gene are SGHNT and YYREEE (reference sequence).

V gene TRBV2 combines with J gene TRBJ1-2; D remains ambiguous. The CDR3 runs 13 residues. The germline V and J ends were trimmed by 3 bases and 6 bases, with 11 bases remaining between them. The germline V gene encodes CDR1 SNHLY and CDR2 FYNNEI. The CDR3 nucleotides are TGTGCCAGCAGTGAGCAGGTATACAATGGCTACACCTTC. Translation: CASSEQVYNGYTF.

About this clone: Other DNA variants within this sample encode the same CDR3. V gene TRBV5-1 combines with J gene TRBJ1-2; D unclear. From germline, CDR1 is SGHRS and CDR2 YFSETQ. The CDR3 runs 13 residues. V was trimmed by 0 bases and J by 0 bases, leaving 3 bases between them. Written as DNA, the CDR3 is TGCGCCAGCAGCTTGGATACTAACTATGGCTACACCTTC. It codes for CASSLDTNYGYTF.

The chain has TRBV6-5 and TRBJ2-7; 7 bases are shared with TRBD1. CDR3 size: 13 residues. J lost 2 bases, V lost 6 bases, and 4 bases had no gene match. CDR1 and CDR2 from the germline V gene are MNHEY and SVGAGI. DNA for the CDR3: TGTGCCAGCAGGACGGGGACAGCCTACGAGCAGTACTTC. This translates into CASRTGTAYEQYF.

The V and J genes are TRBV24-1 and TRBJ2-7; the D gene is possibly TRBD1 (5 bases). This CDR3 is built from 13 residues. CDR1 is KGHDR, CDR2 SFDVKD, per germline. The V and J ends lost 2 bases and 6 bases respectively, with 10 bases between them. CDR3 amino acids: CATSDWGGPEQYF. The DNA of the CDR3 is TGTGCCACCAGTGATTGGGGCGGACCCGAGCAGTACTTC.

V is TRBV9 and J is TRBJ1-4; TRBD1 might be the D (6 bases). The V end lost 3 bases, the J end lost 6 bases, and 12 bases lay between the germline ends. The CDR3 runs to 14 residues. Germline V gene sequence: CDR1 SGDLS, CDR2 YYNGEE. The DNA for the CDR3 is TGTGCCAGCAGCGCCAGACAGGTACATGAAAAACTGTTTTTT. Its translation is CASSARQVHEKLFF.

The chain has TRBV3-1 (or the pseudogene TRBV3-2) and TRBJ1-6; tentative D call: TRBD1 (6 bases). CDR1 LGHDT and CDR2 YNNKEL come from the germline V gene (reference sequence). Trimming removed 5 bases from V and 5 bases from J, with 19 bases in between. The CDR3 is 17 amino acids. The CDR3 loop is CASSSGGLGGDNSPLHF. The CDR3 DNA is TGTGCCAGCAGCAGCGGAGGTTTAGGGGGGGATAATTCACCCCTCCACTTT.

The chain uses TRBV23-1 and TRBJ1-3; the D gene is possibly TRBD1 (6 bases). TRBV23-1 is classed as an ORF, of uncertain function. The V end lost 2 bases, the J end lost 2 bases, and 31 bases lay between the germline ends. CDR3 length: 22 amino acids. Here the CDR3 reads CASSQTQWYRDGSTEAGNTIYF. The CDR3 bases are TGCGCCAGCAGTCAAACTCAATGGTACAGGGACGGGTCGACAGAGGCTGGAAACACCATATATTTT.

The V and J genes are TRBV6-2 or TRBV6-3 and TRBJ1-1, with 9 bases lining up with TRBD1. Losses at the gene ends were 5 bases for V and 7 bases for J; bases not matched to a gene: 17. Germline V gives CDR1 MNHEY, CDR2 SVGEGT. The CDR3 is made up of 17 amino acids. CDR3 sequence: CASSNTGGAGRTIEAFF. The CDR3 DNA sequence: TGTGCCAGCAGTAACACAGGGGGCGCTGGCCGAACAATTGAAGCTTTCTTT.

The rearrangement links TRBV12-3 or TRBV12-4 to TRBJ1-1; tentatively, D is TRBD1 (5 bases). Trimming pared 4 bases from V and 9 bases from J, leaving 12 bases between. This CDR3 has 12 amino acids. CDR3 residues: CASSSSGTQAFF. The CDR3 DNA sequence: TGTGCCAGCAGTTCATCCGGGACTCAAGCTTTCTTT.

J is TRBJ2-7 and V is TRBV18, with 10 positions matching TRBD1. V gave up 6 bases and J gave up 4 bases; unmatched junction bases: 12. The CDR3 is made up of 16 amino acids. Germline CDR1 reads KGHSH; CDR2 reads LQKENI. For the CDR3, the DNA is TGTGCCAGCTCTATCTTCACCGGGACAGGGGCTTACGAGCAGTACTTC. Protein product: CASSIFTGTGAYEQYF.

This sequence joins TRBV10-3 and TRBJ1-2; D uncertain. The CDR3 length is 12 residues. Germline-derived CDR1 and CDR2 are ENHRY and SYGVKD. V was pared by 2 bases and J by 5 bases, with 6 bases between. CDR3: CAISEPQYGYTF. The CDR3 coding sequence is TGTGCCATCAGTGAGCCCCAATATGGCTACACCTTC.

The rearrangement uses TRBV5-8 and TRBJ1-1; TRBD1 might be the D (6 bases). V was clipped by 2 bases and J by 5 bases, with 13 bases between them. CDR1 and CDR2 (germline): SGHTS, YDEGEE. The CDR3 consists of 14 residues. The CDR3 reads CASSFRGASTEAFF. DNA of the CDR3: TGTGCCAGCAGCTTCCGGGGGGCGAGTACTGAAGCTTTCTTT.

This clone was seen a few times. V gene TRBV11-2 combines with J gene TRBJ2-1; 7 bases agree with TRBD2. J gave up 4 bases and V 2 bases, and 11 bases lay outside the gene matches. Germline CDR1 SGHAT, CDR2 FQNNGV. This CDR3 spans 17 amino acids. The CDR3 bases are TGTGCCAGCAGCTTAAACCTTATGGCGGGAGCGTACAATGAGCAGTTCTTC. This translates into CASSLNLMAGAYNEQFF.

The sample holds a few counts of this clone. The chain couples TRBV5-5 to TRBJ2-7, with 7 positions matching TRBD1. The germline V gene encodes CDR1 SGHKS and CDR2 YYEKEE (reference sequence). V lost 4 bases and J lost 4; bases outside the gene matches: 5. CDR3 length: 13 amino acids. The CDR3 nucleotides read TGTGCCAGCAGCCAGGGACAGAATTACGAGCAGTACTTC. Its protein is CASSQGQNYEQYF.

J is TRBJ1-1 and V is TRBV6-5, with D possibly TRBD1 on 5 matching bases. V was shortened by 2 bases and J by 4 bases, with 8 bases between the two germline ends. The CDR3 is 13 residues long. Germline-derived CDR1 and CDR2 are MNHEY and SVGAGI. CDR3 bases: TGTGCCAGCAGTTACGGGGCGATCACTGAAGCTTTCTTT. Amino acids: CASSYGAITEAFF.